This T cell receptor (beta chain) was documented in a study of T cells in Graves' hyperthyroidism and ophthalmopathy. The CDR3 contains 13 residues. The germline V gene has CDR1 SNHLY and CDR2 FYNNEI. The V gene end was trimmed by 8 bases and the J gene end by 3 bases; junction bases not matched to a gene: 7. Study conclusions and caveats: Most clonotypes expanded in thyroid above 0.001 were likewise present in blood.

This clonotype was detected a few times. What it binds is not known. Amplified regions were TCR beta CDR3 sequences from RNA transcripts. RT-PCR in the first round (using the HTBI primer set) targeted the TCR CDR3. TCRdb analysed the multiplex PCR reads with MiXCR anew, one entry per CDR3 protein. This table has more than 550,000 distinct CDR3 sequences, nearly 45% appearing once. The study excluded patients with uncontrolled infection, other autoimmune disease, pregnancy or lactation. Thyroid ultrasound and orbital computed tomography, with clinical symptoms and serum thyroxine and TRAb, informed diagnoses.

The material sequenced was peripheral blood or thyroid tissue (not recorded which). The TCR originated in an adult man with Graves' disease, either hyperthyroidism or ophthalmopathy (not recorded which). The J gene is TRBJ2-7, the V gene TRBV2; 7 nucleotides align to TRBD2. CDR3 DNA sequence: TGTGCCAGCGACACCCCTAGCGGCTACGAGCAGTACTTC. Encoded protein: CASDTPSGYEQYF.